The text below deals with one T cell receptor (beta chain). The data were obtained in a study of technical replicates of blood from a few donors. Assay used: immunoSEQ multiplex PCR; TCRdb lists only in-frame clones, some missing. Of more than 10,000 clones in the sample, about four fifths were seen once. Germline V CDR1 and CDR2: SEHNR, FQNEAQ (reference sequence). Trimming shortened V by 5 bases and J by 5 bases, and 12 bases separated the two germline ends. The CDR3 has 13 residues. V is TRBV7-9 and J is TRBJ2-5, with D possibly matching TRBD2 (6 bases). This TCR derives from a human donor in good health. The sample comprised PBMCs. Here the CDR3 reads CASSQLAFETQYF. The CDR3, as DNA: TGTGCCAGCAGCCAACTAGCATTCGAGACCCAGTACTTC.